Given below is one T cell receptor beta chain in context. What it recognizes is unknown. The sample comes from a study of blood T cells in healthy people across ages. The wider study: T cells yielded about one barcoded beta molecule per two cells through template switching.

General study results and limits: A strong correlation was found between TCR beta diversity and the percentage of naive T cells.

Alongside a J-beta primer mix, a sample-barcoded 5' primer served in a second PCR lasting roughly 7 to 11 cycles. TCRdb itself ran the 5' RACE reads through MiXCR, one entry per CDR3 protein. The sample carries 1,500,000 or so distinct CDR3 sequences, approximately 59% recorded once. CDR3 length equals 17 residues. CDR1 is MNHEY, CDR2 SVGAGI, per germline. V lost 2 bases, J lost 3 bases, and 6 bases stayed unmatched. The TCR comes from a man aged 18 to 30 in good health. The chain recombines TRBV6-5 with TRBJ2-3; 12 positions agree with TRBD2. Sequences were obtained from blood. The CDR3 spells CASSYGGTSGQTDTQYF. The CDR3, as DNA: TGTGCCAGCAGTTACGGAGGGACTAGCGGGCAAACAGATACGCAGTATTTT.